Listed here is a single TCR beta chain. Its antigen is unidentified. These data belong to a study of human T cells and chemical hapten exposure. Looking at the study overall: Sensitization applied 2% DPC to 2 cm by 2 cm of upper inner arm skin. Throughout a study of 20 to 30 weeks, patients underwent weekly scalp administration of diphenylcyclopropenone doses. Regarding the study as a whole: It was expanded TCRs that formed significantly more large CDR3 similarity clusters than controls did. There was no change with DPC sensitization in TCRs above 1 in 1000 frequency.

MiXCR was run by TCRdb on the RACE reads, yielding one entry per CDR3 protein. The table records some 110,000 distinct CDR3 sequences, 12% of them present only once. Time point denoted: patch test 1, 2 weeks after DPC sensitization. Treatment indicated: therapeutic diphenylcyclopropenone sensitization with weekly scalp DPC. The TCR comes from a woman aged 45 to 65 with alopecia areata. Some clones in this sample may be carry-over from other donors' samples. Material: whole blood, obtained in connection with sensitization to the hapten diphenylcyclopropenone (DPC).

The DNA for the CDR3 is TGTGCCATCAGTGATCCCGGGACACCGAGGTCCTACGAGCAGTACTTC. Residues: CAISDPGTPRSYEQYF. The chain has TRBV10-3 and TRBJ2-7; a possible D gene is TRBD1 (6 bases). In germline, CDR1 is ENHRY, CDR2 SYGVKD. The CDR3 spans 16 residues. Trimming stripped 3 bases from V and 1 base from J, with 16 bases between.